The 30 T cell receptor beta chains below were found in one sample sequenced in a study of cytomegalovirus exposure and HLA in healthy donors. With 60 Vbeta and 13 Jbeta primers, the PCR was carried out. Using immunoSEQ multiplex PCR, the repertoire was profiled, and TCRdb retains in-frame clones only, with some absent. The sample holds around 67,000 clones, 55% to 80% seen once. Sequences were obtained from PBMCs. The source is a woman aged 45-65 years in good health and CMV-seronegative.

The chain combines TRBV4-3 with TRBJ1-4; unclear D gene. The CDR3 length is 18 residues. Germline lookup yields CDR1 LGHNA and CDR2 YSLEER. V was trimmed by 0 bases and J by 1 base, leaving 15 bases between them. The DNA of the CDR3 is TGCGCCAGCAGCCAAGATTTTAGGTCCGGGAAAACTAATGAAAAACTGTTTTTT. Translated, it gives CASSQDFRSGKTNEKLFF.

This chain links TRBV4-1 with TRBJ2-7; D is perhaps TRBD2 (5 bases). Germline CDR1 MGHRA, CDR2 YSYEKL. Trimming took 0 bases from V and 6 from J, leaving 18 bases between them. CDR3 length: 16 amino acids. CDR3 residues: CASSQDPTTVTSEQYF. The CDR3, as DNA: TGCGCCAGCAGCCAAGATCCGACTACAGTTACTAGCGAGCAGTACTTC.

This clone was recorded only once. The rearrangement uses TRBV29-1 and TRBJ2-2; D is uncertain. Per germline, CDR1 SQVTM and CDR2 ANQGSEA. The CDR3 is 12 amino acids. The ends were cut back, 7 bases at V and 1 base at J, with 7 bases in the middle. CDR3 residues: CSASVNTGELFF. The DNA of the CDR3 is TGCAGCGCCTCGGTGAACACCGGGGAGCTGTTTTTT.

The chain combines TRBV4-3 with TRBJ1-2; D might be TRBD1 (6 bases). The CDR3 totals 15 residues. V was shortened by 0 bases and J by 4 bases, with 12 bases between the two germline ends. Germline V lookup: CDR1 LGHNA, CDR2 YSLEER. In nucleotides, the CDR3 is TGCGCCAGCAGCCAAGACAGGGGCGAGAGCTATGGCTACACCTTC. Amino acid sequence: CASSQDRGESYGYTF.

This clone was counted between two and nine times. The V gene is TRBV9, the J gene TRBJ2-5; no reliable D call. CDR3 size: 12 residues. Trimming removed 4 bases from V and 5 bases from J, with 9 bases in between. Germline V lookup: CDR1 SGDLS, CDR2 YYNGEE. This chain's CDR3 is CASSPGSETQYF. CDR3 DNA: TGTGCCAGCAGCCCCGGGTCGGAGACCCAGTACTTC.

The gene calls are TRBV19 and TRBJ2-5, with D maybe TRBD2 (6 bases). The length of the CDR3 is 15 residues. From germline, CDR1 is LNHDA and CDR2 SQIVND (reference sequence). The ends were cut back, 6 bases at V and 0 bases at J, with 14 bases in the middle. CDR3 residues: CASSRLDPYQETQYF. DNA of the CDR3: TGTGCCAGTAGCAGACTAGACCCGTACCAAGAGACCCAGTACTTC.

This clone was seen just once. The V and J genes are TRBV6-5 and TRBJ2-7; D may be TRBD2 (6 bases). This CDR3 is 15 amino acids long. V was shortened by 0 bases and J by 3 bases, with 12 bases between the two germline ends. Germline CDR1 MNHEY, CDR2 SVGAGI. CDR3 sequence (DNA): TGTGCCAGCAGTTACTCGGGGGGTCGGAGCTACGAGCAGTACTTC. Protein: CASSYSGGRSYEQYF.

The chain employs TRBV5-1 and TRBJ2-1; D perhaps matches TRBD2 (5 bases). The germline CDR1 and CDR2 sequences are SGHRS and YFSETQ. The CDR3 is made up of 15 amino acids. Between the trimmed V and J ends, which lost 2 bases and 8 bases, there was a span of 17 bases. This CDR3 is CASSFNGMTGDEQFF. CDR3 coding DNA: TGCGCCAGCAGCTTTAACGGGATGACTGGAGATGAGCAGTTCTTC.

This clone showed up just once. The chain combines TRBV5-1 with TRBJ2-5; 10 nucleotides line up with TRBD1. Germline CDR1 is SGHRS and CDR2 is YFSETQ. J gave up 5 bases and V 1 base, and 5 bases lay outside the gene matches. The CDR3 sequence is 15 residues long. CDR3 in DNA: TGCGCCAGCAGCTTGCAGGGACAGGGGATGGAGACCCAGTACTTC. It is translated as CASSLQGQGMETQYF. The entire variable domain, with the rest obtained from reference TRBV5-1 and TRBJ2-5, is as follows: KAGVTQTPRYLIKTRGQQVTLSCSPISGHRSVSWYQQTPGQGLQFLFEYFSETQRNKGNFPGRFSGRQFSNSRSEMNVSTLELGDSALYLCASSLQGQGMETQYFGPGTRLLVL.

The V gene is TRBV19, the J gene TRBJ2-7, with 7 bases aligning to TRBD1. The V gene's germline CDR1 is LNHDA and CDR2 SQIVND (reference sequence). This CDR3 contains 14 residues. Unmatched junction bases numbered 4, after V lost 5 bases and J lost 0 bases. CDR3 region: CASSARDSSYEQYF. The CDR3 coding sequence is TGTGCCAGTAGTGCCCGGGACAGCTCCTACGAGCAGTACTTC.

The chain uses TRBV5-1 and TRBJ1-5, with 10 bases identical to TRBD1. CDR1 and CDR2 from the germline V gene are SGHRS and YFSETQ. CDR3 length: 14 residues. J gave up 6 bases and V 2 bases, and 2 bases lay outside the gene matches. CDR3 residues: CASSFGTGVQPQHF. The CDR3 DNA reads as TGCGCCAGCAGCTTTGGGACAGGGGTTCAGCCCCAGCATTTT.

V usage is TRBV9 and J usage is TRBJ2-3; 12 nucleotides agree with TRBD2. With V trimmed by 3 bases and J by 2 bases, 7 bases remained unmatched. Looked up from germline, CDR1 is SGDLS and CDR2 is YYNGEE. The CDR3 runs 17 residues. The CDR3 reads CASSALLAGGDTDTQYF. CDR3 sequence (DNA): TGTGCCAGCAGCGCTCTCCTAGCGGGAGGGGACACAGATACGCAGTATTTT.

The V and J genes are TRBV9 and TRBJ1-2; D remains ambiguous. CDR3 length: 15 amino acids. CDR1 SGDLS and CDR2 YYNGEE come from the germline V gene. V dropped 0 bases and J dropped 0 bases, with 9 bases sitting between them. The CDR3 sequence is CASSVGHLANYGYTF. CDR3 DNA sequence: TGTGCCAGCAGCGTAGGCCACCTAGCTAACTATGGCTACACCTTC.

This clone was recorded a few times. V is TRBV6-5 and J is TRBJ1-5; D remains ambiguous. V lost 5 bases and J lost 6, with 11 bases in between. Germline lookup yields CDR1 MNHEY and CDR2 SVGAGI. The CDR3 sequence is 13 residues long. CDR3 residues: CASSPTRSQPQHF. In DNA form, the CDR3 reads TGTGCCAGCAGTCCAACTAGGAGTCAGCCCCAGCATTTT.

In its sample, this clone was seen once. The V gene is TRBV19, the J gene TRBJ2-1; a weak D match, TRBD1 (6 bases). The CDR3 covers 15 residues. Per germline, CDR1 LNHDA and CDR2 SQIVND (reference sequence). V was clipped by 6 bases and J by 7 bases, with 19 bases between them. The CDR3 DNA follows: TGTGCCAGTAGCCACCGGGACATCCAGCTTAATGAGCAGTTCTTC. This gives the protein CASSHRDIQLNEQFF. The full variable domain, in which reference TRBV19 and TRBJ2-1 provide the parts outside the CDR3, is DGGITQSPKYLFRKEGQNVTLSCEQNLNHDAMYWYRQDPGQGLRLIYYSQIVNDFQKGDIAEGYSVSREKKESFPLTVTSAQKNPTAFYLCASSHRDIQLNEQFFGPGTRLTVL.

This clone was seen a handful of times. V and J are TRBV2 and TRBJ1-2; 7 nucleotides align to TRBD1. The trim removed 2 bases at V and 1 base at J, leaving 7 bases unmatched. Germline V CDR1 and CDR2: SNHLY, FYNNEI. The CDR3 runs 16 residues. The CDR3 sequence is CASSERQGVLNYGYTF. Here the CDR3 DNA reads TGTGCCAGCAGTGAAAGACAGGGAGTTCTTAACTATGGCTACACCTTC.

In nucleotides, the CDR3 is TGCGCCAGCAGCATCATAGCGGGGGGCTCCTACAATGAGCAGTTCTTC. The encoded protein is CASSIIAGGSYNEQFF. The chain couples TRBV5-1 to TRBJ2-1; 10 bases are a match to TRBD2. The CDR3 contains 16 residues. V gave up 4 bases and J gave up 0 bases; unmatched junction bases: 4. Germline CDR1 SGHRS, CDR2 YFSETQ. The whole variable domain, filled in from reference TRBV5-1 and TRBJ2-1, reads KAGVTQTPRYLIKTRGQQVTLSCSPISGHRSVSWYQQTPGQGLQFLFEYFSETQRNKGNFPGRFSGRQFSNSRSEMNVSTLELGDSALYLCASSIIAGGSYNEQFFGPGTRLTVL.

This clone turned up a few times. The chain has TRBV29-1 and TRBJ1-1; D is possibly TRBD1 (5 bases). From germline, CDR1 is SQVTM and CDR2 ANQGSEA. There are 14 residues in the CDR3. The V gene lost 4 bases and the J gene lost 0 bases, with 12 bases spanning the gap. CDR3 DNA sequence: TGCAGCGTTGCCCGACAGACCATGAACACTGAAGCTTTCTTT. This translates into CSVARQTMNTEAFF.

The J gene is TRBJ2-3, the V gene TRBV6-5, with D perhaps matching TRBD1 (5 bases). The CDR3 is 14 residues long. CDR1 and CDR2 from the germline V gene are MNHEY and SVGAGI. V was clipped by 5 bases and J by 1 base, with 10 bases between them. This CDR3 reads CASSNHRRTDTQYF. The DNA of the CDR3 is TGTGCCAGCAGTAACCACAGGCGCACAGATACGCAGTATTTT.

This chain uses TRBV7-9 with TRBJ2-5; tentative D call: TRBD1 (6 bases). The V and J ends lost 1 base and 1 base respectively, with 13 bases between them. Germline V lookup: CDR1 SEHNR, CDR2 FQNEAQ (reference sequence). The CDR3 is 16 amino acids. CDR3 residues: CASSLGAQGPQETQYF. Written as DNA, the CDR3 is TGTGCCAGCAGCTTAGGGGCACAGGGACCCCAAGAGACCCAGTACTTC. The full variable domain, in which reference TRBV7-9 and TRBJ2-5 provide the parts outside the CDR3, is DTGVSQNPRHKITKRGQNVTFRCDPISEHNRLYWYRQTLGQGPEFLTYFQNEAQLEKSRLLSDRFSAERPKGSFSTLEIQRTEQGDSAMYLCASSLGAQGPQETQYFGPGTRLLVL.

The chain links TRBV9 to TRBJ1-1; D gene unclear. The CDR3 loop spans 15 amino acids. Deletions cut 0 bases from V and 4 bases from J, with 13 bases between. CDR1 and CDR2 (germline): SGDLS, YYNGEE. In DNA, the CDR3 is TGTGCCAGCAGCGTAGTGGCAGGTGCGAGCACTGAAGCTTTCTTT. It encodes CASSVVAGASTEAFF.

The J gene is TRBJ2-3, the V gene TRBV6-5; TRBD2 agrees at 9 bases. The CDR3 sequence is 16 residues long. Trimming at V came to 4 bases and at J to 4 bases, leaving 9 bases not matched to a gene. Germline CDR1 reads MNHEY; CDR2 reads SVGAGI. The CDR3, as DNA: TGTGCCAGCAGTTTTTCTAGCGGGACGGCTCCAGATACGCAGTATTTT. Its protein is CASSFSSGTAPDTQYF.

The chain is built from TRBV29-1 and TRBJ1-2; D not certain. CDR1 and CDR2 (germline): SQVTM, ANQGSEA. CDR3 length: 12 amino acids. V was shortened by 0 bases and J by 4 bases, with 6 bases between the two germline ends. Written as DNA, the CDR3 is TGCAGCGTTGAAGACATGGCCTATGGCTACACCTTC. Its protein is CSVEDMAYGYTF. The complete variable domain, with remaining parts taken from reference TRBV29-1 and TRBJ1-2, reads SAVISQKPSRDICQRGTSLTIQCQVDSQVTMMFWYRQQPGQSLTLIATANQGSEATYESGFVIDKFPISRPNLTFSTLTVSNMSPEDSSIYLCSVEDMAYGYTFGSGTRLTVV.

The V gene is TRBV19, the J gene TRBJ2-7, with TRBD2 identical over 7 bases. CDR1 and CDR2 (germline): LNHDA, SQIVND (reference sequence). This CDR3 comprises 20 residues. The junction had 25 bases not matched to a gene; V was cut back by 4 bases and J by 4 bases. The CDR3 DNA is TGTGCCAGTAGTACCTCCACCGAAAGACTGGGTCGGGGGGTGCCTTACGAGCAGTACTTC. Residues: CASSTSTERLGRGVPYEQYF.

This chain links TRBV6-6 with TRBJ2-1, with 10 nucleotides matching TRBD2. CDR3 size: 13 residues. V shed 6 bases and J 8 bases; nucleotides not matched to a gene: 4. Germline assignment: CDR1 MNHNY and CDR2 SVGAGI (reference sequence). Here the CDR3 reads CASSPLAGYEQFF. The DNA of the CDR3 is TGTGCCAGCAGCCCACTAGCGGGATATGAGCAGTTCTTC.

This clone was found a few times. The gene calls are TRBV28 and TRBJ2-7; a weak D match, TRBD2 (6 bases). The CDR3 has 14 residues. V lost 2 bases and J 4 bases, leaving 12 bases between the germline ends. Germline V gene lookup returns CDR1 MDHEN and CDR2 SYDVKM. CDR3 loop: CASSLGGIIYEQYF. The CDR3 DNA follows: TGTGCCAGCAGTTTAGGCGGGATTATTTACGAGCAGTACTTC.

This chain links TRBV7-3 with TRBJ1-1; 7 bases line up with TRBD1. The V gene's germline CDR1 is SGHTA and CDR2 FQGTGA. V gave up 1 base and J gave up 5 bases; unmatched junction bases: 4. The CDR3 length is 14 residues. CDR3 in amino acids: CASSLSRDSTEAFF. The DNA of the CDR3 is TGTGCCAGCAGCTTAAGCCGGGACAGTACTGAAGCTTTCTTT.

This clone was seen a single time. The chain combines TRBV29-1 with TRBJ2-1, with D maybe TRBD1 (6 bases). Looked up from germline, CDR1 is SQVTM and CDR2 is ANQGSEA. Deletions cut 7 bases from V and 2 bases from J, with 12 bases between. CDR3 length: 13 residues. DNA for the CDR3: TGCAGCGGAAACCGGGACACCTACAATGAGCAGTTCTTC. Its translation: CSGNRDTYNEQFF.

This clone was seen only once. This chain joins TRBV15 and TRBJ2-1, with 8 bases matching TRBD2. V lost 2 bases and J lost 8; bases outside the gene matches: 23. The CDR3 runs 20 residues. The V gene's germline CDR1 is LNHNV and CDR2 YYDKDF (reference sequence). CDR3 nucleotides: TGTGCCACCAGCAGAATCGGTGACGGGAGGGGCGCTGGCGGGAAGGATGAGCAGTTCTTC. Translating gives CATSRIGDGRGAGGKDEQFF.

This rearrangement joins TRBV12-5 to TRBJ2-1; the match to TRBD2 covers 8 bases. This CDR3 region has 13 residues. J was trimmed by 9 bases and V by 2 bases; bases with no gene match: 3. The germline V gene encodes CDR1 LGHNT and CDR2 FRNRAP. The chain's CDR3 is CASGLSLAGEQFF. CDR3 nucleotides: TGTGCTAGTGGTTTGTCCCTAGCGGGTGAGCAGTTCTTC.